This entry lists 20 T cell receptor beta chains sequenced from one sample in a study of breast tumors, draining lymph nodes, adjacent tissues. Each CDR3 protein is one row after TCRdb ran MiXCR on the multiplex PCR reads. The sample holds about 130,000 distinct CDR3 sequences, about 20% seen once. Samples came from axillary lymph nodes draining the breast cancer. Material: axillary lymph node tissue. These receptor sequences come from a female donor with breast cancer. Some clones in this sample may be carry-over from other donors' samples.

This clonotype was recorded many times. This rearrangement joins TRBV6-6 to TRBJ1-6, with 10 positions matching TRBD1. Germline loops: CDR1 MNHNY, CDR2 SVGAGI (reference sequence). The length of the CDR3 is 15 residues. The trim removed 6 bases at V and 10 bases at J, leaving 9 bases unmatched. The DNA for the CDR3 is TGTGCCAGCAGCGACTCCGGGACAGGGGACTCACCCCTCCACTTT. Encoded protein: CASSDSGTGDSPLHF.

Of note for this clonotype: This may be a read error: a much more frequent sequence differs by one nucleotide. The V gene is TRBV20-1, the J gene TRBJ2-2; 9 bases are a match to TRBD2. Germline V CDR1 and CDR2: DFQATT, SNEGSKA (reference sequence). This CDR3 has 16 residues. The CDR3 nucleotides read TGCGGTGCTAGAGGGACGCGGGAGGGGAGCCCCGGGGAGCTGTTTTTT. Translation: CGARGTREGSPGELFF.

In its sample, this clonotype was seen many times. This chain uses TRBV4-1 with TRBJ2-7; 8 nucleotides align to TRBD2. In germline, CDR1 is MGHRA, CDR2 YSYEKL. V was clipped by 4 bases and J by 2 bases; unmatched bases: 7. CDR3 length equals 15 residues. CDR3 sequence reads: CASSPLRGGPYEQYF. CDR3 bases: TGCGCCAGCAGCCCCCTCCGGGGGGGCCCCTACGAGCAGTACTTC.

Remarks on this clonotype: This may be a read error, as it is one base from a much larger clone. The genes are TRBV19 and TRBJ2-1; tentatively, D is TRBD2 (5 bases). The CDR3 covers 14 residues. Germline CDR1 and CDR2: LNHDA and SQIVND (reference sequence). The CDR3 sequence: CASSWGVTYDEQFF. The CDR3 DNA sequence: TGTGCCAGTAGTTGGGGAGTGACCTACGATGAGCAGTTCTTC.

This clonotype was seen repeatedly, ten times or more. CDR3 loop: CASSAGQGYGYTF. DNA of the CDR3: TGCGCCAGCAGCGCCGGACAGGGCTATGGCTACACCTTC. The rearrangement uses TRBV5-1 and TRBJ1-2; 8 bases line up with TRBD1. With 4 bases clipped from V and 4 bases from J, the junction kept 3 bases outside the gene matches. Per germline, CDR1 SGHRS and CDR2 YFSETQ. The CDR3 extends over 13 amino acids.

V gene TRBV28 combines with J gene TRBJ1-5; D possibly corresponds to TRBD1 (5 bases). The CDR3 runs to 15 residues. The V end lost 5 bases, the J end lost 4 bases, and 15 bases lay between the germline ends. Per the germline V gene, CDR1 is MDHEN and CDR2 is SYDVKM. CDR3 nucleotides: TGTGCCAGCAGTCCGCGAACAGGTTGGAATCAGCCCCAGCATTTT. Encoded protein: CASSPRTGWNQPQHF.

This clonotype was picked up many times. The chain is built from TRBV19 and TRBJ2-1; possible D gene TRBD1, 5 bases. CDR3 size: 16 residues. Germline CDR1 reads LNHDA; CDR2 reads SQIVND (reference sequence). V was cut by 1 base and J by 2 bases, with 12 bases left in between. This chain's CDR3 is CASSIVVGPTYNEQFF. DNA of the CDR3: TGTGCCAGTAGTATAGTTGTGGGGCCAACCTACAATGAGCAGTTCTTC.

In this sample, this clonotype turned up many times. The chain uses TRBV2 and TRBJ1-5; 7 nucleotides agree with TRBD1. J gave up 9 bases and V 8 bases, and 19 bases lay outside the gene matches. In germline, CDR1 is SNHLY, CDR2 FYNNEI. The CDR3 covers 16 residues. The DNA for the CDR3 is TGTGCCAGCTCCCCCGGAGGTGGGACAGAAAGCAGGCCCCAGCATTTT. Protein sequence: CASSPGGGTESRPQHF.

This clonotype was seen repeatedly, ten times or more. The chain recombines TRBV24-1 with TRBJ2-1, with 13 nucleotides matching TRBD2. Per germline, CDR1 KGHDR and CDR2 SFDVKD. CDR3 size: 16 residues. J lost 7 bases, V lost 1 base, and 3 bases had no gene match. CDR3 loop: CATSDFRTSGSNEQFF. For the CDR3, the DNA is TGTGCCACCAGTGATTTCAGGACTAGCGGGAGTAATGAGCAGTTCTTC.

V usage is TRBV7-9 and J usage is TRBJ1-1; the D is unclear. The CDR3 is made up of 15 amino acids. The V and J ends lost 0 bases and 1 base respectively, with 9 bases between them. Germline CDR1 SEHNR, CDR2 FQNEAQ (reference sequence). CDR3: CASSLASLPNTEAFF. Written as DNA, the CDR3 is TGTGCCAGCAGCTTAGCCAGTCTCCCGAACACTGAAGCTTTCTTT.

On this clonotype: One end of the junction varies from germline; a read error may be responsible. The chain links TRBV5-1 to TRBJ1-2; D ambiguous. Germline V gene data show CDR1 as SGHRS and CDR2 as YFSETQ. The length of the CDR3 is 13 residues. The CDR3 spells CASNLEGNYGYTF. As DNA, the CDR3 is TGCGCCAGCAACTTGGAAGGGAACTATGGCTACACCTTC.

This clonotype was recorded many times. The chain is built from TRBV29-1 and TRBJ2-7, with 7 bases that match TRBD2. V dropped 3 bases and J dropped 5; count of bases not matched to a gene: 7. CDR1 is SQVTM and CDR2 is ANQGSEA in the germline V gene. This CDR3 is 13 amino acids long. The DNA of the CDR3 is TGCAGCGTTGACGGGCACCGGGGGGACGAGCAGTACTTC. It is translated as CSVDGHRGDEQYF.

V usage is TRBV27 and J usage is TRBJ1-6; weak D call: TRBD1 (5 bases). Germline assignment: CDR1 MNHEY and CDR2 SMNVEV (reference sequence). There are 17 residues in the CDR3. Trimming took off 2 bases at V and 10 bases at J, with 21 bases between the two ends. CDR3 sequence reads: CASSLTAGLDSCSPLHF. In DNA, the CDR3 is TGTGCCAGCAGTTTAACGGCGGGACTAGACTCCTGCTCACCCCTCCACTTT.

This clonotype was seen repeatedly, ten times or more. The chain links TRBV13 to TRBJ2-7; D gene ambiguous. V was shortened by 4 bases and J by 5 bases, with 9 bases between the two germline ends. Germline CDR1 reads PRHDT; CDR2 reads FYEKMQ (reference sequence). This CDR3 comprises 12 residues. The CDR3 region is CASSSSTDEQYF. The CDR3 nucleotides read TGTGCCAGCAGCTCCTCGACGGACGAGCAGTACTTC. Complete variable domain (other parts from reference TRBV13 and TRBJ2-7): AAGVIQSPRHLIKEKRETATLKCYPIPRHDTVYWYQQGPGQDPQFLISFYEKMQSDKGSIPDRFSAQQFSDYHSELNMSSLELGDSALYFCASSSSTDEQYFGPGTRLTVT.

This clonotype was seen ten or more times. The chain combines TRBV7-9 with TRBJ2-1; 11 bases map to TRBD2. V was clipped by 4 bases and J by 8 bases; unmatched bases: 16. Germline V gene data show CDR1 as SEHNR and CDR2 as FQNEAQ (reference sequence). CDR3 length equals 18 residues. CDR3 amino acids: CASSSPIAGGPGNHEQFF. The CDR3 nucleotides are TGTGCCAGCAGCTCCCCCATAGCGGGAGGGCCCGGTAATCATGAGCAGTTCTTC.

The rearrangement links TRBV27 to TRBJ2-2, with TRBD1 as a possible D gene (5 bases). Germline-derived CDR1 and CDR2 are MNHEY and SMNVEV (reference sequence). V was trimmed by 11 bases and J by 2 bases, leaving 12 bases between them. The CDR3 is 13 amino acids. The CDR3: CAAEDTNTGELFF. The CDR3 DNA follows: TGTGCCGCCGAGGACACAAACACCGGGGAGCTGTTTTTT.

In this sample, this clonotype turned up many times. This chain joins TRBV7-9 and TRBJ2-1; D not resolved. V was cut by 0 bases and J by 6 bases, with 6 bases left in between. Germline CDR1 SEHNR, CDR2 FQNEAQ (reference sequence). The CDR3 totals 13 residues. The DNA of the CDR3 is TGTGCCAGCAGCTTAGCGCGGTTCAATGAGCAGTTCTTC. This encodes CASSLARFNEQFF.

The sample holds many counts of this clonotype. This chain uses TRBV12-3 or TRBV12-4 with TRBJ2-1; 11 nucleotides line up with TRBD1. The junction had 18 bases not matched to a gene; V was cut back by 3 bases and J by 8 bases. The CDR3 contains 19 residues. The chain's CDR3 is CASSFWGSTGTGGADEQFF. The CDR3 DNA reads TGTGCCAGCAGTTTTTGGGGTTCGACCGGGACAGGGGGTGCGGATGAGCAGTTCTTC.

Many counts were recorded for this clonotype. The CDR3, as DNA: TGTGCCAGCAGCCAAGGAGGGGTTCTTGGCTACACCTTC. It encodes CASSQGGVLGYTF. The chain employs TRBV3-1 and TRBJ1-2; D perhaps matches TRBD1 (5 bases). This CDR3 spans 13 amino acids. The germline V gene has CDR1 LGHDT and CDR2 YNNKEL (reference sequence). V gave up 1 base and J gave up 7 bases, with 10 bases separating them.

The sample holds many counts of this clonotype. Here the CDR3 DNA reads TGTGCCGCCCGGGACAGTTACGAGCAGTACTTC. Its translation: CAARDSYEQYF. The V call is TRBV10-3, the J call TRBJ2-7; 7 nucleotides match TRBD1. V trimming: 11 bases; J trimming: 4 bases; junction bases outside the gene matches: 5. The V gene's germline CDR1 is ENHRY and CDR2 SYGVKD. The CDR3 is 11 residues long.